This T cell receptor beta chain derives from a study of blood T cell repertoires in COVID-19. Whole-study context: From T cells, B-cell-depleted T cells, or PBMCs came the material, which was cDNA or gDNA.

Per the germline V gene, CDR1 is MNHEY and CDR2 is SMNVEV (reference sequence). Trimming took 2 bases from V and 3 from J; bases not matched to a gene: 4. The CDR3 has 15 amino acids. Method: immunoSEQ multiplex PCR; TCRdb's copy keeps in-frame clones and lacks some. The sample lists more than 250,000 clones, 82% occurring once. Source material: PBMCs or T cells enriched from blood (not recorded which). This clonotype was sampled from a man aged 40-55 years who had been exposed to COVID-19. The chain links TRBV27 to TRBJ2-1; 7 bases map to TRBD1. The CDR3 spells CASSLSQGVYNEQFF. CDR3 in DNA: TGTGCCAGCAGTTTAAGTCAGGGGGTCTACAATGAGCAGTTCTTC.